The 5 T cell receptor beta chains presented below share a single source sample, sequenced in a study of blood T cell repertoires in COVID-19. Clones were sequenced by immunoSEQ multiplex PCR, and TCRdb holds only the in-frame ones, with some missing. The sample holds some 110,000 clones, 86% seen once. Source material: peripheral blood. The receptors originated from a man in his forties with acute or convalescent COVID-19.

This sequence joins TRBV5-1 and TRBJ2-2; tentative D call: TRBD1 (5 bases). V was shortened by 2 bases and J by 1 base, with 6 bases between the two germline ends. Germline values: CDR1 SGHRS, CDR2 YFSETQ. The CDR3 totals 14 residues. The CDR3 sequence: CASSLTGNTGELFF. The CDR3 DNA reads as TGCGCCAGCAGCTTAACAGGGAACACCGGGGAGCTGTTTTTT. Looking up the rest from reference TRBV5-1 and TRBJ2-2 gives the full variable domain: KAGVTQTPRYLIKTRGQQVTLSCSPISGHRSVSWYQQTPGQGLQFLFEYFSETQRNKGNFPGRFSGRQFSNSRSEMNVSTLELGDSALYLCASSLTGNTGELFFGEGSRLTVL.

The chain links TRBV29-1 to TRBJ1-5; 7 bases match TRBD1. CDR3 length equals 12 residues. V was pared by 6 bases and J by 3 bases, with 2 bases of the junction left unmatched. Germline CDR1 SQVTM, CDR2 ANQGSEA. CDR3 loop: CSVGQDNQPQHF. The CDR3 DNA sequence: TGCAGCGTCGGACAGGACAATCAGCCCCAGCATTTT.

This sequence joins TRBV5-1 and TRBJ2-7, with 7 bases identical to TRBD1. This CDR3 region has 15 residues. Germline CDR1 and CDR2: SGHRS and YFSETQ. The junction had 12 bases not matched to a gene; V was cut back by 4 bases and J by 5 bases. Written as DNA, the CDR3 is TGCGCCAGCAGCATTCGGACAGGCGGCGTGGACGAGCAGTACTTC. It translates to CASSIRTGGVDEQYF.

With respect to this clone: At one end the junction does not follow the germline gene, possibly because of a read error. The chain is built from TRBV7-9 and TRBJ1-1; D is unresolved. The CDR3 contains 11 residues. CDR1 and CDR2 (germline): SEHNR, FQNEAQ (reference sequence). CDR3 sequence reads: CASSSPWESDF. DNA for the CDR3: TGTGCCAGCAGCTCCCCTTGGGAGAGCGACTTT. The variable domain in full, completed from reference TRBV7-9 and TRBJ1-1, reads DTGVSQNPRHKITKRGQNVTFRCDPISEHNRLYWYRQTLGQGPEFLTYFQNEAQLEKSRLLSDRFSAERPKGSFSTLEIQRTEQGDSAMYLCASSSPWESDFGQGTRLTVV.

The CDR3 coding sequence is TGTGCAAGTCGCTTAGCGGGACAGGGGGCGAATTACGAAAAACTGTTTTTT. This sequence encodes CASRLAGQGANYEKLFF. The chain links TRBV12-2 to TRBJ1-4; the D segment call TRBD1 is taken from the table without a DNA check. TRBV12-2 is a listed pseudogene. CDR3 length: 17 amino acids.